The 24 T cell receptor beta chains reported below all come from one sample, sequenced in a study of CD8+CD57+ T cells in acquired aplastic anemia. CDR3 and TCR beta VDJ profiling relied on genomic DNA as the template. TCRdb reprocessed the reads with MiXCR, giving one entry per CDR3 protein. This sample has hundreds of thousands of distinct CDR3 sequences, with around 60% found just once. The sample comprised sorted CD4+, CD8+, or CD8+CD57+ T cells (not recorded which) from PBMCs. The origin of the receptors is a human donor with severe aplastic anemia or a healthy control (not recorded which).

This rearrangement joins TRBV19 to TRBJ2-7, with D maybe TRBD2 (6 bases). Trimming shortened V by 9 bases and J by 3 bases, and 9 bases separated the two germline ends. This CDR3 contains 11 residues. CDR1 is LNHDA, CDR2 SQIVND, per germline (reference sequence). The CDR3 here is CASGGFYEQYF. CDR3 coding DNA: TGTGCCAGCGGGGGATTCTACGAGCAGTACTTC.

In its sample, this clonotype was seen many times. This chain connects TRBV20-1 to TRBJ1-6, with D possibly being TRBD1 (5 bases). The V end lost 6 bases, the J end lost 5 bases, and 17 bases lay between the germline ends. The length of the CDR3 is 15 residues. CDR1 DFQATT and CDR2 SNEGSKA come from the germline V gene (reference sequence). The CDR3 is CSAPGAGQDNSPLHF. The CDR3 nucleotides read TGCAGTGCCCCTGGGGCGGGGCAGGATAATTCACCCCTCCACTTT.

The chain combines TRBV3-1 with TRBJ2-7, with 11 bases fitting TRBD1. Germline loops: CDR1 LGHDT, CDR2 YNNKEL (reference sequence). The trim removed 1 base at V and 6 bases at J, leaving 5 bases unmatched. This CDR3 is 15 amino acids long. CDR3 DNA sequence: TGTGCCAGCAGCCAAGTGGGGACAGGGGGGTTCGAGCAGTACTTC. Translated, it gives CASSQVGTGGFEQYF.

The V call is TRBV7-2, the J call TRBJ1-5, with D possibly TRBD1 on 5 matching bases. The germline V gene encodes CDR1 SGHTA and CDR2 FQGNSA. CDR3 length: 15 residues. Trimming left V 3 bases short and J 1 base short, with 10 bases between. In DNA, the CDR3 is TGTGCCAGCAGCTTGGGGGGTTGGAGCAATCAGCCCCAGCATTTT. Translation: CASSLGGWSNQPQHF.

This clonotype was detected many times. V is TRBV6-5 and J is TRBJ2-1; 9 bases line up with TRBD2. CDR3 size: 15 residues. Germline CDR1 is MNHEY and CDR2 is SVGAGI. Trimming removed 3 bases from V and 1 base from J; junction bases left unmatched: 1. This CDR3 reads CASSYSGGSYNEQFF. Here the CDR3 DNA reads TGTGCCAGCAGTTATAGCGGGGGATCCTACAATGAGCAGTTCTTC.

The rearrangement uses TRBV10-3 and TRBJ2-1; no clear D gene. CDR1 and CDR2 (germline): ENHRY, SYGVKD. With 1 base removed from V and 2 bases from J, the gap between germline ends came to 3 bases. There are 13 residues in the CDR3. This CDR3 is CAISEYAYNEQFF. For the CDR3, the DNA is TGTGCCATCAGTGAGTACGCCTACAATGAGCAGTTCTTC.

The table lists this clonotype with many counts. CDR3 residues: CASSTDLDRDSYEQYF. The CDR3 nucleotides read TGTGCCAGCAGTACCGACCTGGACAGGGACTCCTACGAGCAGTACTTC. This chain links TRBV6-5 with TRBJ2-7; 8 nucleotides match TRBD1. Germline V gene lookup returns CDR1 MNHEY and CDR2 SVGAGI. The CDR3 length is 16 residues. After removal of 5 bases from V and 0 bases from J, the junction contained 9 bases not matched to a gene.

The chain links TRBV5-1 to TRBJ2-3; 12 nucleotides agree with TRBD2. Germline V gene sequence: CDR1 SGHRS, CDR2 YFSETQ. The trim removed 4 bases at V and 4 bases at J, leaving 10 bases unmatched. This CDR3 contains 17 residues. CDR3 in amino acids: CASSLRPSGGAADTQYF. CDR3 nucleotides: TGCGCCAGCAGCCTGCGGCCTAGCGGGGGGGCCGCAGATACGCAGTATTTT. The variable domain in full, with the rest retrieved from reference TRBV5-1 and TRBJ2-3, is KAGVTQTPRYLIKTRGQQVTLSCSPISGHRSVSWYQQTPGQGLQFLFEYFSETQRNKGNFPGRFSGRQFSNSRSEMNVSTLELGDSALYLCASSLRPSGGAADTQYFGPGTRLTVL.

In its sample, this clonotype was seen many times. The rearrangement links TRBV6-5 to TRBJ1-2, with 7 bases identical to TRBD1. The V gene end was trimmed by 7 bases and the J gene end by 1 base; junction bases not matched to a gene: 6. The CDR3 runs to 14 residues. Germline loops: CDR1 MNHEY, CDR2 SVGAGI. Here the CDR3 reads CASMTGTDNYGYTF. The CDR3 DNA sequence: TGTGCCAGCATGACCGGGACAGATAACTATGGCTACACCTTC.

This clonotype was observed at least ten times. The rearrangement links TRBV12-3 or TRBV12-4 to TRBJ2-3; D is unresolved. V dropped 7 bases and J dropped 1 base, with 9 bases sitting between them. This CDR3 is 13 amino acids long. CDR3 sequence reads: CASTLSGTDTQYF. For the CDR3, the DNA is TGTGCCAGCACCCTGAGTGGCACAGATACGCAGTATTTT.

The chain couples TRBV7-2 to TRBJ2-7; maybe TRBD1 (8 bases). Trimming took 1 base from V and 6 from J, leaving 13 bases between them. The CDR3 is 14 amino acids. CDR1 is SGHTA and CDR2 is FQGNSA in the germline V gene. The CDR3 DNA reads as TGTGCCAGCAGCTTAGACAGGGGGGGCCTCGAGCAGTACTTC. This encodes CASSLDRGGLEQYF.

In DNA, the CDR3 is TGTGCCAGCAGCCCCCCGGTGTCTGTCGAGCAGTACTTC. Translating gives CASSPPVSVEQYF. This rearrangement joins TRBV2 to TRBJ2-7, with D unresolved. The V end was cut by 6 bases, the J end by 6 bases, with 15 bases between. The germline CDR1 and CDR2 sequences are SNHLY and FYNNEI. The CDR3 has 13 residues.

This clonotype has at least ten counts. This sequence joins TRBV20-1 and TRBJ1-4, with a weak D call TRBD1 (6 bases). The CDR3 has 15 residues. The germline V and J ends were trimmed by 6 bases and 4 bases, with 18 bases remaining between them. Looked up from germline, CDR1 is DFQATT and CDR2 is SNEGSKA (reference sequence). The CDR3 protein is CSAPDHRAGNEKLFF. CDR3 nucleotide sequence: TGCAGTGCCCCAGACCACAGGGCTGGTAATGAAAAACTGTTTTTT.

Comment on this clonotype: Relative to the germline gene, one junction end is altered; a read error may explain this. The V and J genes are TRBV7-7 and TRBJ2-1; D gene unclear. Per germline, CDR1 SSHAT and CDR2 FNYEAQ (reference sequence). The CDR3 sequence is 13 residues long. The CDR3 region is CASSLLTRKEQFF. The CDR3 DNA follows: TGTGCTAGCAGCCTTTTGACTCGCAAGGAGCAGTTCTTC.

On this clonotype: At one end, the junction sequence differs from germline, possibly due to a read error. The rearrangement uses TRBV10-1 and TRBJ1-2, with 9 bases fitting TRBD1. Germline values: CDR1 WNHNN, CDR2 SYGVQD (reference sequence). The CDR3 loop spans 14 amino acids. The CDR3 sequence is CASTAGTGHYGYTF. CDR3 bases: TGTGCCAGCACTGCCGGGACAGGGCACTATGGCTACACCTTC.

This clonotype was observed a single time. The chain has TRBV29-1 and TRBJ1-2; a possible D gene is TRBD1 (5 bases). The ends were cut back, 3 bases at V and 7 bases at J, with 18 bases in the middle. CDR1 and CDR2 from the germline V gene are SQVTM and ANQGSEA. The CDR3 totals 14 residues. The chain's CDR3 is CSVDSGAAAPGYTF. In DNA form, the CDR3 reads TGCAGCGTTGACAGCGGGGCGGCCGCCCCTGGCTACACCTTC.

This chain links TRBV25-1 with TRBJ2-1; TRBD2 aligns across 12 bases. The V and J ends lost 0 bases and 4 bases, in that order; junction bases with no gene match: 4. This CDR3 is built from 17 residues. The V gene's germline CDR1 is MGHDK and CDR2 SYGVNS. The CDR3, as DNA: TGTGCCAGCAGTGAATATCACCTAGCGGGAGGGTACAATGAGCAGTTCTTC. Protein product: CASSEYHLAGGYNEQFF.

This rearrangement joins TRBV7-9 to TRBJ1-2; D may be TRBD1 (5 bases). V lost 2 bases and J 4 bases, leaving 11 bases between the germline ends. Germline CDR1 reads SEHNR; CDR2 reads FQNEAQ (reference sequence). The CDR3 length is 14 residues. The CDR3 sequence is CASSLPDSSYGYTF. The CDR3, as DNA: TGTGCCAGCAGCTTACCAGACAGCAGCTATGGCTACACCTTC. The whole variable domain, filled in from reference TRBV7-9 and TRBJ1-2, reads DTGVSQNPRHKITKRGQNVTFRCDPISEHNRLYWYRQTLGQGPEFLTYFQNEAQLEKSRLLSDRFSAERPKGSFSTLEIQRTEQGDSAMYLCASSLPDSSYGYTFGSGTRLTVV.

The rearrangement links TRBV7-9 to TRBJ1-2; D is possibly TRBD1 (5 bases). The CDR3 loop spans 15 amino acids. Looked up from germline, CDR1 is SEHNR and CDR2 is FQNEAQ (reference sequence). Trimming pared 5 bases from V and 4 bases from J, leaving 17 bases between. CDR3 DNA: TGTGCCAGCAGCAGCCCGGGGGGGATGAGCTATGGCTACACCTTC. Translating it yields CASSSPGGMSYGYTF.

The chain is built from TRBV20-1 and TRBJ2-5, with 9 positions matching TRBD2. The germline V gene encodes CDR1 DFQATT and CDR2 SNEGSKA (reference sequence). CDR3 length: 18 amino acids. Trimming took 2 bases from V and 0 from J; bases not matched to a gene: 13. Here the CDR3 reads CSARLRASGKNYQETQYF. CDR3 nucleotides: TGCAGTGCTAGACTGAGGGCTAGCGGGAAAAACTACCAAGAGACCCAGTACTTC.

This clonotype was observed at least ten times. The chain links TRBV7-2 to TRBJ2-7; D is perhaps TRBD2 (6 bases). Germline V gene data show CDR1 as SGHTA and CDR2 as FQGNSA. This CDR3 spans 13 amino acids. Trimming pared 6 bases from V and 6 bases from J, leaving 15 bases between. In DNA, the CDR3 is TGTGCCAGCAGGTTCTCGGGGGTCTCCGAGCAGTACTTC. The encoded protein is CASRFSGVSEQYF.

The chain employs TRBV19 and TRBJ2-1; 8 bases align to TRBD2. Germline V gene lookup returns CDR1 LNHDA and CDR2 SQIVND (reference sequence). J lost 4 bases, V lost 4 bases, and 6 bases had no gene match. This CDR3 is 15 amino acids long. For the CDR3, the DNA is TGTGCCAGTAGTACAAGCGGGGGCGAATACAATGAGCAGTTCTTC. This gives the protein CASSTSGGEYNEQFF.

A remark on this clonotype: Likely a read error: the CDR3 ends without its conserved phenylalanine or tryptophan. V and J are TRBV19 and TRBJ2-5; possibly TRBD2 for D (6 bases). This CDR3 is 16 amino acids long. Trimming removed 7 bases at V and 3 bases at J, with 21 bases between. The germline V gene has CDR1 LNHDA and CDR2 SQIVND (reference sequence). The CDR3: CASKGDTGGSEETQYL. In DNA form, the CDR3 reads TGTGCCAGTAAGGGTGACACCGGGGGATCGGAAGAGACCCAGTACCTC.

This clonotype has more than one count but fewer than ten. V gene TRBV11-1 combines with J gene TRBJ2-7; possible D gene TRBD1, 5 bases. Deletions cut 4 bases from V and 3 bases from J, with 7 bases between. Germline CDR1 reads SGHAT; CDR2 reads FQDESV (reference sequence). CDR3 size: 12 residues. The CDR3 coding sequence is TGTGCCAGCAGCTCCCAGGGCTACGAGCAGTACTTC. Translating gives CASSSQGYEQYF.